Given below is one T cell receptor (beta chain) in context. The data belong to a study of blood T cell repertoires in COVID-19. Study summary: The origin of the acute and convalescent COVID-19 samples was the United States, Italy and Spain.

This study enrolled people aged 18 to 89 from about 24 US geographic areas. Cohorts were assigned according to the clinical history that participants reported. The CDR3 extends over 18 amino acids. In the study's own analysis: Estimation of nucleated cell counts was performed using reference gene primer amplification. The method was immunoSEQ multiplex PCR; TCRdb's version includes in-frame clones alone and lacks a portion of them. That table gives V, J and clone size, and the DNA gave D and trimming. The top ten clones hold about 10% of a sample with 250,000 to 350,000 clones, about nine tenths of them seen once.

Material for sequencing was PBMCs or T cells enriched from blood (not recorded which). This chain links TRBV21-1 with TRBJ2-1; TRBD2, the table's D call, lacks a check against the DNA. TRBV21-1 is a listed pseudogene. The receptor's source is a woman aged 18-29 years who had recovered from COVID-19. CDR3 residues: CASSKNLGVVGRFNEQFF. The CDR3 nucleotides read TGTGCCAGCAGCAAGAACCTCGGCGTAGTCGGGAGATTTAATGAGCAGTTCTTC.